Listed here is a single T cell receptor (beta chain). This clonotype appeared many times. Its antigen is still unknown. No base-level quality is on record; no much larger clone is a single base apart. The TCR beta CDR3 regions were amplified from the RNA transcripts. For the first round of RT-PCR on the TCR CDR3, the HTBI primer set was used together with the Qiagen OneStep RT-PCR kit. The libraries were constructed in a second round of multiplex PCR and then size-selected and purified. Sequencing of the libraries was done on an Illumina HiSeq2000 using paired-end 100 bp reads. The source study handled its data this way. SOAPnuke was used to process the raw data, throwing out any read that contained adapters or uncalled bases, had a mean Phred below 15, or lacked an exact constant-primer or identifier match. High-quality paired reads were merged with COPE v1.2.5, and unique nucleotide sequences were defined as clonotypes. MiTCR v1.1 was used to align the clonotypes against IMGT TRBV, TRBD and TRBJ reference segments. The analysis included only V-J combinations with a frequency above 0.0001, which together covered over 98% of the repertoires. A TCS score was defined as the ratio between F50 (clonal expansion) and ExV (chaos), using BLOSUM62-based TCRdist between CDR3 peptides within each V-J. Welch's t-statistics and random forest reduced some 510 V-J features to about 12, which were used in a naive Bayes classifier (R e1071). The raw public reads went through TCRdb reprocessing: fastp at Q25, MiXCR clone calling, in-frame beta chains kept. Under each unique CDR3 protein, matching rows form one entry showing the most common genes and DNA. TCRdb assigned the V and J calls; the authors' analysis was not used. This sample comprises some 360,000 distinct CDR3 sequences, about a sixth of them detected only once. The ten most abundant clones make up about 14% of the sample.

The germline V gene gives CDR1 as SGHAT and CDR2 as FQNNGV. The CDR3 numbers 15 residues from cysteine through phenylalanine. The kept DNA is CDR3 alone, 45 bases in frame from the first base. Trimming takes 4 bases from V and 0 bases from J, and the germline ends sit 12 bases apart. The data belong to a study of T cells in Graves' hyperthyroidism and ophthalmopathy (dated by TCRdb to the late 2010s). Broadly, across the study: Peripheral blood samples were taken at initial diagnosis, before any treatment was given. TCR V-J signatures able to tell the groups apart were searched for in a discovery cohort of approximately 95 patients, of whom around 42 had Graves' ophthalmopathy and roughly 59 had stable Graves' hyperthyroidism. An independent validation cohort of around 20 hyperthyroidism patients and approximately 17 patients who later progressed to ophthalmopathy tested prospective prediction of ophthalmopathy. For training and testing, the 100 or so patients in the discovery cohort were randomly divided in a 7:3 ratio. In about 6 Graves' hyperthyroidism patients, the study also compared T-cell repertoires from thyroid tissue with T-cell repertoires from blood. Once sampling was done, hyperthyroidism patients were given methimazole at a starting dose of 30 mg daily, whereas ophthalmopathy patients were given high-dose intravenous methylprednisolone. The paper describes TCR Vbeta CDR3 sequencing of 135 peripheral blood samples, made up of roughly 40 ophthalmopathy patients, 70 to 75 hyperthyroidism patients and 17 progressor patients.

Study-wide conclusions, independent of this receptor: In validation, progression to ophthalmopathy was predicted by the model with around 71% sensitivity and around 75% specificity, a median of about 6.8 months before onset. Ophthalmopathy was separated from stable hyperthyroidism by a 13 V-J signature model, with approximately 85% sensitivity and 81% to 82% specificity obtained in cross-validation and 80%/75% obtained in testing. No statistical method was used to set the sample size in advance, and investigators knew the group allocation. Blood samples also contained most of the expanded thyroid clonotypes (frequency above 0.001), which suggests that blood repertoires may reflect thyroid immune responses.

Ophthalmopathy patients had moderately to severely active disease, Clinical Activity Score of at least 3, NOSPECS grade of at least 4, and duration under 3 months. Exclusion was applied to patients with uncontrolled infections, other autoimmune diseases, pregnancy or lactation. Diagnoses were based on clinical symptoms, serum thyroxine and TRAb, thyroid ultrasound and orbital computed tomography. PBMCs were separated from roughly 10 ml of fresh peripheral blood using Ficoll-Paque density gradient centrifugation. Trizol reagent was used to extract total RNA, and RNA quality was then checked on an Agilent 2100 Bioanalyzer.

The sequence came from a woman aged 40 to 50 with Graves' ophthalmopathy. The sample consisted of blood. The chain is encoded by TRBV11-2 joined to TRBJ2-5; TRBD1 is a weak D gene call, 6 bases matching. Here the CDR3 is given as CASSSTTGYQETQYF. The sequenced DNA is TGTGCCAGCAGCTCCACCACAGGGTACCAAGAGACCCAGTACTTC. Where the CDR3 stops, the reference TRBV11-2 and TRBJ2-5 genes take over; the full variable domain is EAGVAQSPRYKIIEKRQSVAFWCNPISGHATLYWYQQILGQGPKLLIQFQNNGVVDDSQLPKDRFSAERLKGVDSTLKIQPAKLEDSAVYLCASSSTTGYQETQYFGPGTRLLVL.